These T cell receptor beta chains were read from a single sample in a study of blood T cells in healthy people across ages. Via MiXCR, TCRdb re-called the 5' RACE reads, giving one row per CDR3 protein. This repertoire shows fewer than 800,000 distinct CDR3 sequences, around 20% found once; its top ten account for 3.5% to 4%. The source material was blood. These receptors were collected from a man aged 70-80 years in good health. CDR3s include the opening cysteine and the closing phenylalanine or tryptophan. Part of the rows lack a size; the others show once, few, many or a class for expanded clones.

V	J	size	CDR3
TRBV4-3	TRBJ2-4	NA	CASSQDGGTKNIQYF
TRBV29-1	TRBJ2-5	few	CSVRDHQETQYF
TRBV5-6	TRBJ2-5	NA	CASSPGLTWETQYF
TRBV3-1	TRBJ2-5	NA	CASSQDGLAGGTRETQYF
TRBV14	NA	NA	CASSQDEDRMPYEQYF
TRBV24-1	TRBJ2-1	few	CATMGLPDNEQFF
TRBV4-3	TRBJ2-7	few	CASSPSLGSSYEQYF
TRBV3-1	NA	NA	CASSRAQGGQFF
TRBV5-1	TRBJ2-1	NA	CASSFVGGLHNEQFF
TRBV3-1	TRBJ1-1	NA	CASSQTGWSEAFF
TRBV5-1	TRBJ2-2	NA	CASSLALDGELFF
TRBV5-1	TRBJ2-3	NA	CASKVGTDTQYF
TRBV7-9	TRBJ2-5	few	CASSLAWQQETQYF
TRBV5-6	NA	NA	CASSSGTSGGFTYNEQFF
TRBV20-1	TRBJ2-6	NA	CSAPGMSGANVLTF
TRBV5-1	NA	NA	CASSLGDGDYEQYF
TRBV4-2	TRBJ2-1	NA	CASSQEGITSGRASRSYNEQFF
TRBV28	TRBJ2-1	NA	CASNPTGGAGNEQFF
TRBV19	TRBJ1-6	few	CASADLSGTGDSPLHF
TRBV28	TRBJ2-7	few	CASGNRVSEQYF